The 22 T cell receptor beta chains below come from one sample, sequenced in a study of blood T cell repertoires in COVID-19. Assay used: immunoSEQ multiplex PCR; TCRdb lists only in-frame clones, some missing. The top ten hold approximately 10% of the sample, which has some 180,000 clones, 75% to 85% seen once. Sequences were obtained from peripheral blood. Source of these receptors: a woman between 40 and 55 years old with COVID-19, enrolled during active disease.

V is TRBV7-2 and J is TRBJ2-3; 11 bases fit TRBD2. Looked up from germline, CDR1 is SGHTA and CDR2 is FQGNSA. Losses at the gene ends were 2 bases for V and 9 bases for J; bases not matched to a gene: 1. The CDR3 contains 13 residues. CDR3 in DNA: TGTGCCAGCAGCTTATCTAGCGGGAGGACGCAGTATTTT. It encodes CASSLSSGRTQYF.

This chain links TRBV30 with TRBJ2-7, with 7 nucleotides matching TRBD2. The germline V gene has CDR1 GTSNPN and CDR2 SVGIG (reference sequence). Germline trimming cut 8 bases from V and 1 base from J; bases unmatched to any gene: 5. The length of the CDR3 is 12 residues. CDR3 in DNA: TGTGCCCTAGGGACTAATTCCTACGAGCAGTACTTC. This codes for CALGTNSYEQYF. The whole variable domain, filled in from reference TRBV30 and TRBJ2-7, reads SQTIHQWPATLVQPVGSPLSLECTVEGTSNPNLYWYRQAAGRGLQLLFYSVGIGQISSEVPQNLSASRPQDRQFILSSKKLLLSDSGFYLCALGTNSYEQYFGPGTRLTVT.

This clone was counted many times. The chain joins TRBV12-3 or TRBV12-4 to TRBJ2-7; 9 bases map to TRBD1. Trimming removed 5 bases from V and 5 bases from J; junction bases left unmatched: 4. The CDR3 runs 13 residues. The CDR3 loop reads CASSAGQGHEQYF. As DNA, the CDR3 is TGTGCCAGCAGTGCGGGACAGGGCCACGAGCAGTACTTC.

Only a few counts were recorded for this clone. This rearrangement joins TRBV2 to TRBJ1-5; D remains unclear. CDR1 is SNHLY and CDR2 is FYNNEI in the germline V gene. V lost 7 bases and J 6 bases, leaving 16 bases between the germline ends. CDR3 size: 14 residues. This CDR3 reads CASKGEGDRQPQHF. In DNA form, the CDR3 reads TGTGCCAGCAAGGGTGAGGGTGACCGTCAGCCCCAGCATTTT.

The genes are TRBV7-3 and TRBJ2-3; 14 nucleotides align to TRBD2. The V segment lost 5 bases and the J segment 4 bases; nucleotides outside the gene matches: 5. CDR3 length equals 16 residues. Germline CDR1 is SGHTA and CDR2 is FQGTGA. The CDR3 bases are TGTGCCAGCAGCCCGCAGACTAGCGGGAGGGCAGATACGCAGTATTTT. Translating it yields CASSPQTSGRADTQYF.

This chain links TRBV20-1 with TRBJ2-3; D unresolved. This CDR3 is built from 10 residues. CDR1 and CDR2 (germline): DFQATT, SNEGSKA (reference sequence). V was trimmed by 5 bases and J by 4 bases, leaving 4 bases between them. CDR3 in DNA: TGCAGTGCTGACTCAGATACGCAGTATTTT. Translated, it gives CSADSDTQYF.

The count of this clone is one. This chain connects TRBV19 to TRBJ2-5, with D maybe TRBD2 (6 bases). The V gene lost 2 bases and the J gene lost 5 bases, with 9 bases spanning the gap. CDR1 LNHDA and CDR2 SQIVND come from the germline V gene (reference sequence). This CDR3 is 13 amino acids long. CDR3 protein: CASSIFRGETQYF. The CDR3 region has the DNA TGTGCCAGTAGTATATTTCGGGGGGAGACCCAGTACTTC.

The rearrangement links TRBV5-4 to TRBJ1-3; the D gene is possibly TRBD1 (5 bases). CDR1 and CDR2 (germline): SGHNT, YYREEE (reference sequence). The CDR3 is 16 residues long. V was pared by 0 bases and J by 0 bases, with 10 bases between. The CDR3 nucleotides read TGTGCCAGCAGCTTGGCTCCCGGGGGCTCTGGAAACACCATATATTTT. This gives the protein CASSLAPGGSGNTIYF. The complete variable domain, with remaining parts taken from reference TRBV5-4 and TRBJ1-3, reads ETGVTQSPTHLIKTRGQQVTLRCSSQSGHNTVSWYQQALGQGPQFIFQYYREEENGRGNFPPRFSGLQFPNYSSELNVNALELDDSALYLCASSLAPGGSGNTIYFGEGSWLTVV.

The V gene is TRBV20-1, the J gene TRBJ2-1, with D maybe TRBD1 (5 bases). This CDR3 contains 13 residues. Germline lookup yields CDR1 DFQATT and CDR2 SNEGSKA (reference sequence). V lost 3 bases and J 8 bases, leaving 14 bases between the germline ends. In DNA form, the CDR3 reads TGCAGTGCTAGTCTCCAGGTGGGGCATGAGCAGTTCTTC. Translation: CSASLQVGHEQFF.

The CDR3 sequence: CASSPGLREETQYF. CDR3 in DNA: TGTGCCAGCAGCCCGGGACTACGAGAAGAGACCCAGTACTTC. The chain carries TRBV5-4 and TRBJ2-5; TRBD2 aligns across 7 bases. This CDR3 spans 14 amino acids. The V segment lost 4 bases and the J segment 3 bases; nucleotides outside the gene matches: 6. Per germline, CDR1 SGHNT and CDR2 YYREEE (reference sequence).

The rearrangement joins TRBV18 to TRBJ2-5, with 9 bases identical to TRBD2. The CDR3 length is 16 residues. V was pared by 2 bases and J by 1 base, with 5 bases of the junction left unmatched. Germline V gene data show CDR1 as KGHSH and CDR2 as LQKENI. This chain's CDR3 is CASSPALAGVQETQYF. CDR3 DNA sequence: TGTGCCAGCTCACCAGCTTTAGCGGGGGTCCAAGAGACCCAGTACTTC. The variable domain in full, completed from reference TRBV18 and TRBJ2-5, reads NAGVMQNPRHLVRRRGQEARLRCSPMKGHSHVYWYRQLPEEGLKFMVYLQKENIIDESGMPKERFSAEFPKEGPSILRIQQVVRGDSAAYFCASSPALAGVQETQYFGPGTRLLVL.

There are a few counts of this clone. The chain couples TRBV7-3 to TRBJ1-2; TRBD1 might be the D (6 bases). The CDR3 is 12 residues long. Germline V gene lookup returns CDR1 SGHTA and CDR2 FQGTGA. Trimming took 4 bases from V and 14 from J, leaving 17 bases between them. The CDR3 sequence is CASSSASGGQTF. The CDR3 DNA is TGTGCCAGCAGCTCTGCTTCGGGGGGGCAGACCTTC.

V usage is TRBV3-1 (or the pseudogene TRBV3-2) and J usage is TRBJ2-7, with 9 bases identical to TRBD1. V trimming: 4 bases; J trimming: 2 bases; junction bases outside the gene matches: 0. Germline V lookup: CDR1 LGHDT, CDR2 YNNKEL (reference sequence). The CDR3 runs 13 residues. As DNA, the CDR3 is TGTGCCAGCAGCCGGGACAGGGCCTACGAGCAGTACTTC. Its translation is CASSRDRAYEQYF.

This clone was found a few times. This rearrangement joins TRBV28 to TRBJ1-1; no firm D call. V was clipped by 2 bases and J by 4 bases, with 8 bases between them. The germline V gene has CDR1 MDHEN and CDR2 SYDVKM. This CDR3 is 13 amino acids long. This CDR3 reads CASSLRGSTEAFF. CDR3 bases: TGTGCCAGCAGTTTACGGGGAAGCACTGAAGCTTTCTTT.

This chain joins TRBV19 and TRBJ2-7; possibly TRBD1 for D (7 bases). This CDR3 contains 14 residues. Germline loops: CDR1 LNHDA, CDR2 SQIVND (reference sequence). Trimming shortened V by 1 base and J by 6 bases, and 13 bases separated the two germline ends. The chain's CDR3 is CASSIGGTVGEQYF. The CDR3 bases are TGTGCCAGTAGTATAGGCGGGACAGTAGGCGAGCAGTACTTC.

The rearrangement joins TRBV15 to TRBJ2-3, with D maybe TRBD2 (5 bases). Germline CDR1 and CDR2: LNHNV and YYDKDF (reference sequence). V lost 1 base to trimming and J lost 0 bases, with 14 bases between them. The CDR3 sequence is 17 residues long. The chain's CDR3 is CATSRAWTSSSTDTQYF. In DNA, the CDR3 is TGTGCCACCAGCAGAGCGTGGACTTCCTCTAGCACAGATACGCAGTATTTT.

The rearrangement joins TRBV30 to TRBJ1-1; no reliable D call. Trimming shortened V by 0 bases and J by 1 base, and 6 bases separated the two germline ends. From germline, CDR1 is GTSNPN and CDR2 SVGIG (reference sequence). The CDR3 is 13 residues long. The CDR3: CAWSVLQNTEAFF. DNA of the CDR3: TGTGCCTGGAGTGTACTACAGAACACTGAAGCTTTCTTT. The variable domain in full, with the rest retrieved from reference TRBV30 and TRBJ1-1, is SQTIHQWPATLVQPVGSPLSLECTVEGTSNPNLYWYRQAAGRGLQLLFYSVGIGQISSEVPQNLSASRPQDRQFILSSKKLLLSDSGFYLCAWSVLQNTEAFFGQGTRLTVV.

This clone was counted only a few times. This chain uses TRBV6-6 with TRBJ1-1; weak D call: TRBD1 (6 bases). The germline gives CDR1 MNHNY, CDR2 SVGAGI (reference sequence). The CDR3 sequence is 16 residues long. The germline V and J ends were trimmed by 6 bases and 1 base, with 18 bases remaining between them. CDR3 region: CASSYPGHLTNTEAFF. In nucleotides, the CDR3 is TGTGCCAGCAGCTACCCGGGACACCTTACGAACACTGAAGCTTTCTTT.

This clone was observed a handful of times. The CDR3 region has the DNA TGTGCCAGCAGCCAAGTCGGCAGGGGGCCCACAGATACGCAGTATTTT. Encoded protein: CASSQVGRGPTDTQYF. This rearrangement joins TRBV4-2 to TRBJ2-3; 8 bases map to TRBD1. The CDR3 spans 16 residues. Trimming at V came to 1 base and at J to 2 bases, leaving 5 bases not matched to a gene. Germline CDR1 and CDR2: LGHNA and YNFKEQ.

The rearrangement joins TRBV28 to TRBJ2-7; maybe TRBD2 (5 bases). Germline V gives CDR1 MDHEN, CDR2 SYDVKM. V dropped 5 bases and J dropped 5 bases, with 19 bases sitting between them. The CDR3 runs 15 residues. Here the CDR3 reads CASSGLGGRVHEQYF. The DNA of the CDR3 is TGTGCCAGCAGTGGCCTGGGTGGGAGAGTCCACGAGCAGTACTTC. Filled out from reference TRBV28 and TRBJ2-7, the complete variable domain reads DVKVTQSSRYLVKRTGEKVFLECVQDMDHENMFWYRQDPGLGLRLIYFSYDVKMKEKGDIPEGYSVSREKKERFSLILESASTNQTSMYLCASSGLGGRVHEQYFGPGTRLTVT.

This clone was seen only once. The chain joins TRBV6-5 to TRBJ1-6; 7 bases line up with TRBD1. Germline trimming cut 10 bases from V and 6 bases from J; bases unmatched to any gene: 6. CDR3 length: 13 amino acids. Germline values: CDR1 MNHEY, CDR2 SVGAGI. The CDR3 region has the DNA TGTGCCACCAGACAGGGAAGTAATTCACCCCTCCACTTT. Translating it yields CATRQGSNSPLHF.

The gene calls are TRBV9 and TRBJ2-1, with D perhaps matching TRBD2 (5 bases). The germline CDR1 and CDR2 sequences are SGDLS and YYNGEE. With 0 bases removed from V and 2 bases from J, the gap between germline ends came to 12 bases. The CDR3 length is 16 residues. The CDR3 DNA sequence: TGTGCCAGCAGCGTAGGGCAAGCGGAAACCTACAATGAGCAGTTCTTC. It specifies CASSVGQAETYNEQFF.